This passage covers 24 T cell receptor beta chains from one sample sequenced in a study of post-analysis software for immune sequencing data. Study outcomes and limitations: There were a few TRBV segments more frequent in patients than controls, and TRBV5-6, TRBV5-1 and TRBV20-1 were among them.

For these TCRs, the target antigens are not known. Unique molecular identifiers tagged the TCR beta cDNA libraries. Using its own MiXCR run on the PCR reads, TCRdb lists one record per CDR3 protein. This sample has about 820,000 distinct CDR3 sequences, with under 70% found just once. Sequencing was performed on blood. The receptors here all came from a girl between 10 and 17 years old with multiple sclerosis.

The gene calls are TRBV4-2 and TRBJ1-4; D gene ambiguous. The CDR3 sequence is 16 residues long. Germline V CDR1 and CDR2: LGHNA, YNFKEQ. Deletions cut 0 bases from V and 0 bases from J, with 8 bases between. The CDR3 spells CASSQDLVATNEKLFF. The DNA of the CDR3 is TGTGCCAGCAGCCAAGATTTGGTAGCAACTAATGAAAAACTGTTTTTT.

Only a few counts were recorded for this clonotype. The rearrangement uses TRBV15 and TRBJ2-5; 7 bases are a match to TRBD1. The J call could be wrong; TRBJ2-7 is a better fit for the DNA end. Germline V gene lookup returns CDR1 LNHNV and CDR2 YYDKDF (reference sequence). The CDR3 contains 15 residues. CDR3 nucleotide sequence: TGTGCCACCAGCAGAGATTCACAGGGGCAAAGCGAGCAGTACTTC. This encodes CATSRDSQGQSEQYF.

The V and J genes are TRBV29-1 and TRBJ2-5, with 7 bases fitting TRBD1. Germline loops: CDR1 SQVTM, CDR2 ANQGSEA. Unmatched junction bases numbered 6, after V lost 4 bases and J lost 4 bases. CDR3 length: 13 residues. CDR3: CSVGGGTGETQYF. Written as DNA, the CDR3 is TGCAGCGTTGGAGGGGGCACCGGAGAGACCCAGTACTTC.

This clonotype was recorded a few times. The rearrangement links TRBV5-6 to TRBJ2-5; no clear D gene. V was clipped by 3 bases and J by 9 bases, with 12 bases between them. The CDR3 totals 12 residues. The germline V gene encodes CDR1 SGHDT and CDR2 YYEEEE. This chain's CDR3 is CASSYASEPQYF. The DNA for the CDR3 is TGTGCCAGCAGCTACGCGTCGGAGCCCCAGTACTTC.

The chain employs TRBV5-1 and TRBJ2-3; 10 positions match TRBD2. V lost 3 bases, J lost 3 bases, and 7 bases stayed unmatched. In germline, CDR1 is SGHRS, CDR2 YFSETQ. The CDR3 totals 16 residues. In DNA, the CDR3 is TGCGCCAGCAGCTCGTTTCCTAGCGGGGGTACAGATACGCAGTATTTT. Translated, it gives CASSSFPSGGTDTQYF.

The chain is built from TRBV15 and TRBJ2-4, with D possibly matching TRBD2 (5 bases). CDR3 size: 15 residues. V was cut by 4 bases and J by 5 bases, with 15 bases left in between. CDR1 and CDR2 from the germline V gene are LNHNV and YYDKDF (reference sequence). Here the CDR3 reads CATSNGVPYQNIQYF. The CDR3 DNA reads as TGTGCCACCAGCAACGGGGTCCCATACCAAAACATTCAGTACTTC.

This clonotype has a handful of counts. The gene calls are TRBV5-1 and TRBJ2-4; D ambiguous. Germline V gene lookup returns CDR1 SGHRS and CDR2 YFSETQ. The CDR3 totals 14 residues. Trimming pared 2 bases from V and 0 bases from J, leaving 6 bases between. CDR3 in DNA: TGCGCCAGCAGCTTCACTGGAGCCAAAAACATTCAGTACTTC. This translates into CASSFTGAKNIQYF.

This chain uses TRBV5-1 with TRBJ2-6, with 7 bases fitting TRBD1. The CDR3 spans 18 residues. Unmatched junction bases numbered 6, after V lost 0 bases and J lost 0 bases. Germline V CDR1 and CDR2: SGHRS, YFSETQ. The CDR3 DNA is TGCGCCAGCAGCTTGGCCGGGACAGTTTTCTCTGGGGCCAACGTCCTGACTTTC. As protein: CASSLAGTVFSGANVLTF.

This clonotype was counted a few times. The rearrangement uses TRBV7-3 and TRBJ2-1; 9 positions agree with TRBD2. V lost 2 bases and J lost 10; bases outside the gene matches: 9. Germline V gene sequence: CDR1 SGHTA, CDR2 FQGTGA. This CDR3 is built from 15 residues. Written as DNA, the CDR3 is TGTGCCAGCAGCTTAGGAGGGCTAGCGGGATACGAGCAGTTCTTC. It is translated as CASSLGGLAGYEQFF.

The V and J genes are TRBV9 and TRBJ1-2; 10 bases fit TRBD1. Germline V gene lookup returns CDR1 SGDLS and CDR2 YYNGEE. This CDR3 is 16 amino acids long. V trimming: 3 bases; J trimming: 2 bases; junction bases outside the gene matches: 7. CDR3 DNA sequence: TGTGCCAGCAGCGCCCACGGGACAGGGGACAACTATGGCTACACCTTC. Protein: CASSAHGTGDNYGYTF.

The CDR3 DNA sequence: TGTGCCAGCAGCCACCGCCCGGGACTAGCGGGGATCGGCTGGGAGACCCAGTACTTC. Translated: CASSHRPGLAGIGWETQYF. The chain recombines TRBV4-2 with TRBJ2-5, with TRBD2 identical over 13 bases. The V gene end was trimmed by 3 bases and the J gene end by 5 bases; junction bases not matched to a gene: 15. CDR3 length: 19 amino acids. Germline V gives CDR1 LGHNA, CDR2 YNFKEQ.

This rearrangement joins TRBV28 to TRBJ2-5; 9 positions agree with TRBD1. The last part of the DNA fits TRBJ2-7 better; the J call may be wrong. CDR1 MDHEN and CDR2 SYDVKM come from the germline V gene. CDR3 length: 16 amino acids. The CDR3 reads CASRGQGQVWLYEQYF. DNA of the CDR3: TGTGCCAGCAGGGGACAGGGCCAAGTCTGGTTGTACGAGCAGTACTTC.

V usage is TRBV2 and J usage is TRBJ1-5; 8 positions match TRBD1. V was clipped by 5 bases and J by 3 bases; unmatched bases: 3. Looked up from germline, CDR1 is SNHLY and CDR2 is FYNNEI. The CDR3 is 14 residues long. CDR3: CASSKDRVNQPQHF. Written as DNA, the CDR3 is TGTGCCAGCAGTAAGGACAGGGTCAATCAGCCCCAGCATTTT.

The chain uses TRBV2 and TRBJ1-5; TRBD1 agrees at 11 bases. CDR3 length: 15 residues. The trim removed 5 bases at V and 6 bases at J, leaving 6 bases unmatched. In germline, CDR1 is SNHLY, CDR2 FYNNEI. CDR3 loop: CASSLVGQGAQPQHF. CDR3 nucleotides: TGTGCCAGCAGTCTGGTAGGACAGGGGGCTCAGCCCCAGCATTTT.

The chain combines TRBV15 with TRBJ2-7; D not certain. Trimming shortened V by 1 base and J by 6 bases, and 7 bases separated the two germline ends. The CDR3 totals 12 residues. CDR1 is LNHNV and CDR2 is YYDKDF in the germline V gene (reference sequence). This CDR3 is CATSRADLEQYF. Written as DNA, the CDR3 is TGTGCCACCAGCAGAGCTGATCTCGAGCAGTACTTC.

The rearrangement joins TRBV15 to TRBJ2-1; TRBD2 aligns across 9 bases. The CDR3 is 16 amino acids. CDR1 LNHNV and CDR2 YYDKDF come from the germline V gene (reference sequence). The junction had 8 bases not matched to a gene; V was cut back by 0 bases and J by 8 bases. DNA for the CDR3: TGTGCCACCAGCAGAGATGGGACTAGCCCAGGGGATGAGCAGTTCTTC. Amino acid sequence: CATSRDGTSPGDEQFF.

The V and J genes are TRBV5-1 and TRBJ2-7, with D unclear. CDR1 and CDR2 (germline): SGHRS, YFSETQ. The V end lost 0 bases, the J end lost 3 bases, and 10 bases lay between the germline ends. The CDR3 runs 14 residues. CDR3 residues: CASSLDGSHYEQYF. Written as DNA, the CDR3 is TGCGCCAGCAGCTTGGATGGTAGCCACTACGAGCAGTACTTC.

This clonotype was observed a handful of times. CDR3 bases: TGCAGTGCTAGAGTTGAGGACACGGTAGATGGAGCTTTCTTT. Protein sequence: CSARVEDTVDGAFF. This sequence joins TRBV20-1 and TRBJ1-1; possibly TRBD1 for D (5 bases). Trimming pared 1 base from V and 10 bases from J, leaving 19 bases between. The CDR3 extends over 14 amino acids. Germline lookup yields CDR1 DFQATT and CDR2 SNEGSKA (reference sequence).

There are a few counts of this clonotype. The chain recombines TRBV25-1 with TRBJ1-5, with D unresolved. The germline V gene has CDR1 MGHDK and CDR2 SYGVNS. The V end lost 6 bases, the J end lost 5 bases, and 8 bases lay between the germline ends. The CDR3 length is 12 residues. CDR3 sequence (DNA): TGTGCCAGCAGCCGGTACGATCAGCCCCAGCATTTT. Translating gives CASSRYDQPQHF.

CDR3: CASSRGVGDQPQHF. CDR3 nucleotide sequence: TGTGCCAGCAGTCGCGGCGTGGGGGATCAGCCCCAGCATTTT. The gene calls are TRBV6-6 and TRBJ1-5; D possibly corresponds to TRBD1 (5 bases). The CDR3 is made up of 14 amino acids. V was trimmed by 5 bases and J by 5 bases, leaving 13 bases between them. The germline V gene encodes CDR1 MNHNY and CDR2 SVGAGI (reference sequence).

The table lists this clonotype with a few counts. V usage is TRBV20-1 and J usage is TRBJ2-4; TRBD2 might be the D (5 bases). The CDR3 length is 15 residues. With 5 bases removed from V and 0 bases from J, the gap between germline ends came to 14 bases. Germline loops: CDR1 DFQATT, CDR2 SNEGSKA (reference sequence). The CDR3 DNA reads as TGCAGTGCTCCTCCGGGGTCGCTAGCCAAAAACATTCAGTACTTC. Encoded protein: CSAPPGSLAKNIQYF.

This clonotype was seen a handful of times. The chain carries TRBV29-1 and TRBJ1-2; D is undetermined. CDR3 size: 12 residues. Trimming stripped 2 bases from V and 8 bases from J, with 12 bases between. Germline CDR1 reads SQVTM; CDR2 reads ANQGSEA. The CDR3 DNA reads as TGCAGCGTTGAAATCGGTGGGGAGGGCTACACCTTC. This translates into CSVEIGGEGYTF.

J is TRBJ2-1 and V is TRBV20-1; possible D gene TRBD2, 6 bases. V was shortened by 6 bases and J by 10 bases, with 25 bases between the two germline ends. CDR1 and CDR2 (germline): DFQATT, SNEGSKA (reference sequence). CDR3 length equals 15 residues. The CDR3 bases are TGCAGTGCCCAGAGAGGGGCAGGAGGGGCTCGGGAGCAGTTCTTC. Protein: CSAQRGAGGAREQFF.

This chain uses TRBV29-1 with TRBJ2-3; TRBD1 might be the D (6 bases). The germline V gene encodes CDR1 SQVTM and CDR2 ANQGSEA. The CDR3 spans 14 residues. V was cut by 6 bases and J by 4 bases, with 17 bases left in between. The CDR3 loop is CSVHDRSTPDTQYF. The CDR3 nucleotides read TGCAGCGTCCATGACAGGTCCACGCCAGATACGCAGTATTTT.